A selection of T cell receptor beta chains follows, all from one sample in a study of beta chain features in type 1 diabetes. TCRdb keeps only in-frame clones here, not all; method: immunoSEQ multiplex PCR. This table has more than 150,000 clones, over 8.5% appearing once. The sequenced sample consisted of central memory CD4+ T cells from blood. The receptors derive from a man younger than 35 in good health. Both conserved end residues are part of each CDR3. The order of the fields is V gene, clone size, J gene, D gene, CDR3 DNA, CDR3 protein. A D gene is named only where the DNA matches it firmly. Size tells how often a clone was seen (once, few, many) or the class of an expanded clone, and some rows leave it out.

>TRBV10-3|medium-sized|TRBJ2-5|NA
TGTGCCATCAGTGAGAGGGTTCAAGAGACCCAGTACTTC
CAISERVQETQYF
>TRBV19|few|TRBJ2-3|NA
TGTGCCAGTAGGCGGGGTTCAGATACGCAGTATTTT
CASRRGSDTQYF
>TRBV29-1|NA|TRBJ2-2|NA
TGCAGCGGGGGAAGCACCGGGGAGCTGTTTTTT
CSGGSTGELFF
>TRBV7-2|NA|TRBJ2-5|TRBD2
TGTGCCAGCAGCTTCGGGAGGACGGGGCAAGAGACCCAGTACTTC
CASSFGRTGQETQYF
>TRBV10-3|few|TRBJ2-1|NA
TGTGCCAGCCAAAAGTTTACAGGGAGTGAGCAGTTCTTC
CASQKFTGSEQFF
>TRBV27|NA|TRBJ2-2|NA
TGTGCCAGCAGTCGGACGGGGGTCACCGGGGAGCTGTTTTTT
CASSRTGVTGELFF
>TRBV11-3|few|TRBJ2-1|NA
TGTGCCAGCAGCCTACAGGGTTCCTACAATGAGCAGTTCTTC
CASSLQGSYNEQFF
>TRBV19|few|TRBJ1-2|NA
TGTGCCAGTACCCCACCCGGGGGTCCCTATGGCTACACCTTC
CASTPPGGPYGYTF
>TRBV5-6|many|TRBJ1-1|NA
TGTGCCAGCAGTCAACACACTGAAGCTTTCTTT
CASSQHTEAFF
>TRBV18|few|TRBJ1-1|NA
TGTGCCAGCTCACCACCTTTAATTAGGCCGACTGAAGCTTTCTTT
CASSPPLIRPTEAFF
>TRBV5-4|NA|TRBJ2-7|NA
TGTGCCAGCAGCCCGGCCCGGGACATGACCAACGAGCAGTACTTC
CASSPARDMTNEQYF
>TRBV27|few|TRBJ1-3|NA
TGTGCCAGCAGTTCACAGGGTAAACGGAACACCATATATTTT
CASSSQGKRNTIYF
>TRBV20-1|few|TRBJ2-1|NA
TGCAGTGCTAGATTCCTTGAGCAGTTCTTC
CSARFLEQFF
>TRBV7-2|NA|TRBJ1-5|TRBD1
TGTGCCAGCAGCTTCGGACAGGGCCGGCAGCCCCAGCATTTT
CASSFGQGRQPQHF
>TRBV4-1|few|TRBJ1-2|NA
TGCGCCAGCAGCCAAGTAATAGCGGACCGACGAAACTATGGCTACACCTTC
CASSQVIADRRNYGYTF
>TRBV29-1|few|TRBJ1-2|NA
TGCAGCGTTGAGCGCGGGCGAAGTGACGGCTACACCTTC
CSVERGRSDGYTF
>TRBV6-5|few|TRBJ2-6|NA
TGTGCCAGCTGGGGGGAATACACTGGGGCCAACGTCCTGACTTTC
CASWGEYTGANVLTF
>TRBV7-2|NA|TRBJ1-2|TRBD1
TGTGCCAGCAGCTTCGGCCAACCCGGGACAGGAACCTATGGCTACACCTTC
CASSFGQPGTGTYGYTF
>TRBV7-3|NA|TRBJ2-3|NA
TGTGCCAGCAGCTTAAGGCGTACTAGCACAGATACGCAGTATTTT
CASSLRRTSTDTQYF
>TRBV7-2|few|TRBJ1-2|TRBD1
TGTGCCAGCACGCCGGGACAGGGGGCGTTTGGCTATGGCTACACCTTC
CASTPGQGAFGYGYTF
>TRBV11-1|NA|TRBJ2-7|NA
TGTGCCAGCAGCTTGGGCCATACCTACGAGCAGTACTTC
CASSLGHTYEQYF
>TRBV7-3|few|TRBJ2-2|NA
TGTGCCAGCAGCCCGACAGGGAACACCGGGGAGCTGTTTTTT
CASSPTGNTGELFF
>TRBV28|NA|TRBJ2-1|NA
TGTGCCAGCAGTTTATACAGTGGGGTAGGGCATGAGCAGTTCTTC
CASSLYSGVGHEQFF
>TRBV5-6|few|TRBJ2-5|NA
TGTGCCAGCAGCTTGAGTGAGGGGAGGGAGACCCAGTACTTC
CASSLSEGRETQYF
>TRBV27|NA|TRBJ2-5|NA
TGTGCCAGCAGTCCGACCCCTTCGGCGCGGTCCCAAGAGACCCAGTACTTC
CASSPTPSARSQETQYF
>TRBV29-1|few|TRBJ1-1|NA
TGCAGCGCCCCGAATCGGGACGGAACCTTTGAAGCTTTCTTT
CSAPNRDGTFEAFF
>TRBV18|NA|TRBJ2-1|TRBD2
TGTGCCAGCTCGCTCGCCGGGACTAGCGCCTACAATGAGCAGTTCTTC
CASSLAGTSAYNEQFF
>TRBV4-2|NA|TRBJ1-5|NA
TGTGCCAGCAGCCAAGAGGACTTCAATCAGCCCCAGCATTTT
CASSQEDFNQPQHF
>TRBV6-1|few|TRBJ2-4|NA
TGTGCCAGCAGAACCAGCGACTTAGCCAAAAACATTCAGTACTTC
CASRTSDLAKNIQYF
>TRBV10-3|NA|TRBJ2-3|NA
TGTGCCTCCATGGTAGTAGGCACAGATACGCAGTATTTT
CASMVVGTDTQYF
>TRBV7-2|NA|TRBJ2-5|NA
TGTGCCAGCAGCCCCACTCCCGGGTCTGGGGAGACCCAGTACTTC
CASSPTPGSGETQYF
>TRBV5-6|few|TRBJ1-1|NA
TGTGCCAGCAGCCGACCCCGAGCGAACACTGAAGCTTTCTTT
CASSRPRANTEAFF
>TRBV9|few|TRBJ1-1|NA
TGTGCCAGCAGCGTCGGACCAAGAGAGAACACTGAAGCTTTCTTT
CASSVGPRENTEAFF
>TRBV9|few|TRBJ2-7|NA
TGTGCCAGCAGCGTAGGACTTTCCTACGAGCAGTACTTC
CASSVGLSYEQYF
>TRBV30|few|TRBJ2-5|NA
TGTGCCTGGAGTATAAGACTCCGGGAGACCCAGTACTTC
CAWSIRLRETQYF
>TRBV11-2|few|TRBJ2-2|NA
TGTGCCAGCAGCCCGACAGTAAACACCGGGGAGCTGTTTTTT
CASSPTVNTGELFF
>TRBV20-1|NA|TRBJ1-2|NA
TGCAGTGCTAGACCACAGCGTGGCTACACCTTC
CSARPQRGYTF
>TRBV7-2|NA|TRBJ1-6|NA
TGTGCCAGCAGCCAAAACAACGACATAGGTTCACCCCTCCACTTT
CASSQNNDIGSPLHF
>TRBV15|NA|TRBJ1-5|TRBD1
TGTGCCACCAGCAGGACAGGGCAGCCCCAGCATTTT
CATSRTGQPQHF
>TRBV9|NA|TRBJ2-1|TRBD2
TGTGCCAGCAGCAGGGGACTAGCGAACCTCAATGAGCAGTTCTTC
CASSRGLANLNEQFF
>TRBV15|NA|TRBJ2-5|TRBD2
TGTGCCACCAGCACCTTAGCGGGGGGCCAAGAGACCCAGTACTTC
CATSTLAGGQETQYF
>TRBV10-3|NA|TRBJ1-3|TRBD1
TGTGCCATCAGTGAGTCGAGGAGGGGGCCAGGTGGAAACACCATATATTTT
CAISESRRGPGGNTIYF
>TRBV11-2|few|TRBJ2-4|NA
TGTGCCAGCAGCTTATCCCTGATTGAGGCCAAAAACATTCAGTACTTC
CASSLSLIEAKNIQYF
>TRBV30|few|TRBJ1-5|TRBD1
TGTGCCACAGGGGGCAGGGGCAATCAGCCCCAGCATTTT
CATGGRGNQPQHF